This T cell receptor (beta chain) stems from a study of T cell repertoires in cytomegalovirus infection. On the study more broadly: Public signatures in TCR beta pointed to CMV infection and matching HLA type.

The V gene's germline CDR1 is SGHVS and CDR2 FNYEAQ. Trimming left V 1 base short and J 5 bases short, with 11 bases between. The CDR3 runs 14 residues. This clonotype was picked up many times. Its antigen is unidentified. MiXCR was run by TCRdb on the reads, yielding one entry per CDR3 protein. Of 65,000 to 90,000 distinct CDR3 sequences in the sample, 4% were seen once. Study conclusions and caveats: What dominated the ex vivo response were HLA-C-restricted CMV-specific TCR beta clonotypes. Cumulative frequency of public TCR beta families picked out carriers of CMV plus the relevant HLA.

This TCR came from a human donor in good health (CMV status not recorded). Some clones in this sample may be carry-over from other donors' samples. The specimen sequenced was PBMCs. The V gene is TRBV7-6, the J gene TRBJ1-1; weak D call: TRBD1 (5 bases). The CDR3 DNA reads TGTGCCAGCAGCTTAGTGGCAGGGTTAACTGAAGCTTTCTTT. Protein sequence: CASSLVAGLTEAFF.